This passage covers 14 T cell receptor beta chains from one sample sequenced in a study of a mutant IDH1 vaccine in newly diagnosed glioma. No antigen has been assigned to these receptors. Method: immunoSEQ multiplex PCR; TCRdb's copy keeps in-frame clones and lacks some. The sample yields 43,000 or so clones, about four fifths seen once. Stated time point: week 23, last vaccination. It was 300 ug of mutant IDH1 20-mer peptide that made up each vaccine dose, given with topical imiquimod. Sample: PBMCs, taken from a glioma patient whose treatment included an IDH1 peptide vaccine. The receptors were gathered from a woman younger than 35 with glioma. Some clones in this sample may be carry-over from other donors' samples.

The chain has TRBV6-5 and TRBJ2-2, with D possibly being TRBD2 (5 bases). Per the germline V gene, CDR1 is MNHEY and CDR2 is SVGAGI. The CDR3 contains 16 residues. The ends were cut back, 0 bases at V and 4 bases at J, with 12 bases in the middle. The CDR3: CASSYSDPSSTGELFF. As DNA, the CDR3 is TGTGCCAGCAGTTACTCGGACCCTAGCAGCACCGGGGAGCTGTTTTTT.

This rearrangement joins TRBV27 to TRBJ1-5; 9 bases fit TRBD1. J was trimmed by 7 bases and V by 2 bases; bases with no gene match: 6. CDR1 is MNHEY, CDR2 SMNVEV, per germline (reference sequence). The CDR3 spans 15 residues. This CDR3 reads CASSLMGQGGQPQHF. In DNA, the CDR3 is TGTGCCAGCAGTTTAATGGGACAGGGAGGACAGCCCCAGCATTTT.

Here the CDR3 reads CAVGGGFNEKLFF. In DNA, the CDR3 is TGTGCTGTGGGCGGTGGTTTTAATGAAAAACTGTTTTTT. The chain combines TRBV6-6 with TRBJ1-4; unclear D gene. The CDR3 runs to 13 residues. From germline, CDR1 is MNHNY and CDR2 SVGAGI (reference sequence).

This chain links TRBV4-1 with TRBJ2-3, with 9 bases aligning to TRBD2. This CDR3 spans 17 amino acids. J was trimmed by 2 bases and V by 0 bases; bases with no gene match: 6. Per germline, CDR1 MGHRA and CDR2 YSYEKL. CDR3 bases: TGCGCCAGCAGCCAAGAGCGGCTAGCGGGATTCACAGATACGCAGTATTTT. Translation: CASSQERLAGFTDTQYF.

The gene calls are TRBV5-6 and TRBJ2-7, with a possible D match to TRBD1 (6 bases). Germline assignment: CDR1 SGHDT and CDR2 YYEEEE. Trimming took off 0 bases at V and 2 bases at J, with 9 bases between the two ends. The CDR3 totals 14 residues. CDR3: CASSLVSGAYEQYF. CDR3 nucleotide sequence: TGTGCCAGCAGCTTGGTATCAGGGGCCTACGAGCAGTACTTC.

V is TRBV5-1 and J is TRBJ2-7; no definite D call. V was cut by 2 bases and J by 0 bases, with 12 bases left in between. The CDR3 length is 15 residues. Looked up from germline, CDR1 is SGHRS and CDR2 is YFSETQ. CDR3 residues: CASSFTPSSSYEQYF. CDR3 DNA sequence: TGCGCCAGCAGCTTTACCCCATCCTCCTCCTACGAGCAGTACTTC.

The rearrangement links TRBV12-5 to TRBJ2-1; 8 bases are shared with TRBD2. This CDR3 contains 14 residues. J lost 3 bases, V lost 3 bases, and 1 base had no gene match. Germline loops: CDR1 LGHNT, CDR2 FRNRAP. The CDR3 here is CASGLTSGYNEQFF. DNA of the CDR3: TGTGCTAGTGGTTTAACTAGCGGCTACAATGAGCAGTTCTTC.

J is TRBJ1-3 and V is TRBV6-5; D might be TRBD1 (5 bases). CDR1 is MNHEY and CDR2 is SVGAGI in the germline V gene. Trimming cost V 3 bases and J 0 bases, with 9 bases left between them. CDR3 length equals 15 residues. The CDR3 protein is CASSYRGISGNTIYF. The CDR3 DNA reads TGTGCCAGCAGTTATAGGGGCATCTCTGGAAACACCATATATTTT.

The chain links TRBV28 to TRBJ1-5; 8 nucleotides agree with TRBD1. The CDR3 extends over 14 amino acids. The trim removed 6 bases at V and 0 bases at J, leaving 1 base unmatched. In germline, CDR1 is MDHEN, CDR2 SYDVKM. The CDR3 loop reads CASRDRGSNQPQHF. CDR3 nucleotide sequence: TGTGCCAGCAGAGACAGGGGTAGCAATCAGCCCCAGCATTTT. Full variable domain (remainder filled in from reference TRBV28 and TRBJ1-5): DVKVTQSSRYLVKRTGEKVFLECVQDMDHENMFWYRQDPGLGLRLIYFSYDVKMKEKGDIPEGYSVSREKKERFSLILESASTNQTSMYLCASRDRGSNQPQHFGDGTRLSIL.

V is TRBV5-4 and J is TRBJ1-2; weak D call: TRBD1 (6 bases). The CDR3 totals 13 residues. Trimming removed 1 base at V and 6 bases at J, with 10 bases between. Germline lookup yields CDR1 SGHNT and CDR2 YYREEE (reference sequence). CDR3 sequence reads: CASSLTGGDGYTF. DNA for the CDR3: TGTGCCAGCAGCTTGACGGGGGGCGATGGCTACACCTTC.

In this sample, this clone turned up a few times. V usage is TRBV5-1 and J usage is TRBJ1-1, with a weak D call TRBD1 (6 bases). The CDR3 has 14 residues. V lost 5 bases, J lost 6 bases, and 17 bases lay in between. CDR1 SGHRS and CDR2 YFSETQ come from the germline V gene. For the CDR3, the DNA is TGCGCCAGCAGAGTCAGGGGCTCCAACCCTGAAGCTTTCTTT. Protein sequence: CASRVRGSNPEAFF.

The V call is TRBV14, the J call TRBJ2-7; D is unresolved. V gave up 0 bases and J gave up 4 bases, with 16 bases separating them. CDR3 length: 16 residues. Looked up from germline, CDR1 is SGHDN and CDR2 is FVKESK. CDR3 protein: CASSQEGKKASYEQYF. CDR3 coding DNA: TGTGCCAGCAGCCAAGAAGGCAAGAAGGCCTCTTACGAGCAGTACTTC.

This clone was counted between two and nine times. The chain combines TRBV6-5 with TRBJ1-5; D ambiguous. The CDR3 loop spans 15 amino acids. CDR1 and CDR2 (germline): MNHEY, SVGAGI. The V gene lost 2 bases and the J gene lost 3 bases, with 11 bases spanning the gap. This chain's CDR3 is CASSYPGRINQPQHF. Written as DNA, the CDR3 is TGTGCCAGCAGTTACCCCGGCAGGATCAATCAGCCCCAGCATTTT.

This clone was counted a single time. The chain links TRBV6-6 to TRBJ1-3, with TRBD1 matching 7 bases. The CDR3 is 14 residues long. J gave up 6 bases and V 5 bases, and 7 bases lay outside the gene matches. Germline values: CDR1 MNHNY, CDR2 SVGAGI (reference sequence). Written as DNA, the CDR3 is TGTGCCAGCAGTGCCGGGACAGCGGTAAACACCATATATTTT. Protein sequence: CASSAGTAVNTIYF.